A single sample is the source of the 18 T cell receptor beta chains below, sequenced in a study of breast tumors, draining lymph nodes, adjacent tissues. TCRdb recomputed calls from the multiplex PCR reads with MiXCR, one row per CDR3 protein. The table has about 15,000 distinct CDR3 sequences, around 55% seen once. Sequencing input: tumor-adjacent breast tissue. The receptor set was obtained from a female donor with breast cancer. Some clones in this sample may be carry-over from other donors' samples.

The CDR3 protein is CSASGGVGETQYF. As DNA, the CDR3 is TGCAGTGCTAGTGGCGGGGTAGGGGAGACCCAGTACTTC. This chain links TRBV20-1 with TRBJ2-5, with a possible D match to TRBD2 (6 bases). Germline loops: CDR1 DFQATT, CDR2 SNEGSKA (reference sequence). This CDR3 region has 13 residues. V was pared by 3 bases and J by 5 bases, with 13 bases between.

This clonotype was counted ten times or more. Given a much more abundant clone one base away, this may be a read error. The chain combines TRBV6-6 with TRBJ1-5, with D perhaps TRBD1 (5 bases). CDR3 size: 14 residues. CDR1 and CDR2 from the germline V gene are MNHNY and SVGAGI (reference sequence). The V end was cut by 7 bases, the J end by 5 bases, with 15 bases between. CDR3 loop: CASKRGTDHQPQHF. CDR3 coding DNA: TGTGCCAGCAAACGCGGGACCGATCATCAGCCCCAGCATTTT.

This clonotype was recorded many times. This sequence joins TRBV7-2 and TRBJ2-3; 8 nucleotides align to TRBD2. Trimming removed 5 bases from V and 2 bases from J; junction bases left unmatched: 6. In germline, CDR1 is SGHTA, CDR2 FQGNSA. The CDR3 has 15 amino acids. CDR3 residues: CASSPGSGVTDTQYF. As DNA, the CDR3 is TGTGCCAGCAGCCCAGGTAGCGGGGTCACAGATACGCAGTATTTT.

There are many counts of this clonotype. V is TRBV30 and J is TRBJ2-3; no definite D call. The CDR3 is 11 amino acids. Germline CDR1 is GTSNPN and CDR2 is SVGIG (reference sequence). Trimming shortened V by 5 bases and J by 4 bases, and 7 bases separated the two germline ends. CDR3 region: CAWGFSDTQYF. In nucleotides, the CDR3 is TGTGCCTGGGGATTCTCAGATACGCAGTATTTT.

This sequence joins TRBV13 and TRBJ2-7; 13 bases match TRBD2. Unmatched junction bases numbered 6, after V lost 4 bases and J lost 6 bases. This CDR3 is built from 15 residues. The germline V gene encodes CDR1 PRHDT and CDR2 FYEKMQ (reference sequence). In DNA form, the CDR3 reads TGTGCCAGCAGCTCCTCCGGGACTAGCGGGACCGAGCAGTACTTC. Protein product: CASSSSGTSGTEQYF.

This chain connects TRBV2 to TRBJ1-3; D not certain. The CDR3 is made up of 13 amino acids. Trimming took off 3 bases at V and 4 bases at J, with 7 bases between the two ends. CDR1 and CDR2 from the germline V gene are SNHLY and FYNNEI. CDR3 amino acids: CASSDLEGNTIYF. CDR3 DNA: TGTGCCAGCAGTGATCTTGAGGGAAACACCATATATTTT.

This clonotype qualifies as medium-sized. This chain joins TRBV6-2 or TRBV6-3 and TRBJ2-7; D is undetermined. Looked up from germline, CDR1 is MNHEY and CDR2 is SVGEGT. V lost 5 bases and J lost 3, with 8 bases in between. This CDR3 has 12 amino acids. CDR3 DNA: TGTGCCAGCAGTCAGGACCGCTACGAGCAGTACTTC. This encodes CASSQDRYEQYF.

This clonotype is medium-sized by share. The chain employs TRBV20-1 and TRBJ1-2; possibly TRBD1 for D (5 bases). Per the germline V gene, CDR1 is DFQATT and CDR2 is SNEGSKA (reference sequence). Trimming shortened V by 0 bases and J by 3 bases, and 11 bases separated the two germline ends. This CDR3 has 14 residues. This CDR3 is CSARDGRGDYGYTF. DNA of the CDR3: TGCAGTGCTAGAGATGGACGGGGGGACTATGGCTACACCTTC.

The chain is built from TRBV5-1 and TRBJ2-2; D is perhaps TRBD1 (6 bases). CDR3 size: 14 residues. Germline CDR1 is SGHRS and CDR2 is YFSETQ. Trimming cost V 0 bases and J 9 bases, with 12 bases left between them. CDR3: CASSLVQGHRELFF. CDR3 nucleotide sequence: TGCGCCAGCAGCTTGGTACAGGGACACCGGGAGCTGTTTTTT.

This clonotype has at least ten counts. This may arise from a read error, as a much more abundant clone is one base away. The chain is built from TRBV5-4 and TRBJ2-7; no clear D gene. Germline V CDR1 and CDR2: SGHNT, YYREEE (reference sequence). There are 14 residues in the CDR3. V lost 0 bases to trimming and J lost 1 base, with 8 bases between them. CDR3: CASSLDLASYEQYF. The CDR3 coding sequence is TGTGCCAGCAGCTTGGATCTGGCTTCCTACGAGCAGTACTTC.

A note on this clonotype: Since a much larger clone is just one base distant, this may be a read error. The CDR3 region is CASSSGLAALSYNEQLF. The CDR3 nucleotides read TGTGCCAGCAGCTCCGGACTAGCGGCATTATCCTACAATGAGCAGCTCTTC. This chain links TRBV11-2 with TRBJ2-1; 10 bases match TRBD2. This CDR3 comprises 17 residues. Germline lookup yields CDR1 SGHAT and CDR2 FQNNGV.

The V gene is TRBV12-5, the J gene TRBJ2-1; D ambiguous. This CDR3 contains 11 residues. The V gene's germline CDR1 is LGHNT and CDR2 FRNRAP. V dropped 4 bases and J dropped 8 bases, with 6 bases sitting between them. The CDR3 DNA is TGTGCTAGTGGTTCATCCCATGAGCAGTTCTTC. This encodes CASGSSHEQFF.

This clonotype has a count of ten or more. One end of the junction does not line up with germline, which may come from a read error. The chain carries TRBV6-5 and TRBJ1-2; 7 bases line up with TRBD1. The length of the CDR3 is 15 residues. Looked up from germline, CDR1 is MNHEY and CDR2 is SVGAGI. The CDR3 protein is CASSHSYRGVDGYTF. In DNA form, the CDR3 reads TGTGCCAGCAGTCACTCCTACAGGGGTGTCGATGGCTACACCTTC.

This clonotype has only a few counts. Sequence at one end of the junction differs from germline and may be a read error. DNA of the CDR3: TGTACCAGTAGTATTGGGCGTCCTCCCGAGCAGTACTTC. Protein: CTSSIGRPPEQYF. The chain is built from TRBV19 and TRBJ2-7, with D hard to call. The CDR3 is made up of 13 amino acids. The germline V gene has CDR1 LNHDA and CDR2 SQIVND (reference sequence).

This clonotype was recorded at least ten times. The V and J genes are TRBV30 and TRBJ2-4; TRBD2 might be the D (6 bases). The CDR3 covers 15 residues. Germline-derived CDR1 and CDR2 are GTSNPN and SVGIG (reference sequence). V was shortened by 6 bases and J by 5 bases, with 20 bases between the two germline ends. In DNA form, the CDR3 reads TGTGCCTGCTCCTGGGGGGAGGTAAGGCAAAACATTCAGTACTTC. This translates into CACSWGEVRQNIQYF. Full variable domain (missing parts from reference TRBV30 and TRBJ2-4): SQTIHQWPATLVQPVGSPLSLECTVEGTSNPNLYWYRQAAGRGLQLLFYSVGIGQISSEVPQNLSASRPQDRQFILSSKKLLLSDSGFYLCACSWGEVRQNIQYFGAGTRLSVL.

This clonotype is deemed large (0.1 to 1%). The chain carries TRBV7-3 and TRBJ1-3; D gene ambiguous. The CDR3 runs to 13 residues. Germline V CDR1 and CDR2: SGHTA, FQGTGA. The germline V and J ends were trimmed by 5 bases and 4 bases, with 9 bases remaining between them. The CDR3 is CASSPSGGNTIYF. CDR3 nucleotide sequence: TGTGCCAGCAGCCCATCTGGAGGAAACACCATATATTTT.

V gene TRBV5-6 combines with J gene TRBJ2-3; no clear D gene. V lost 0 bases to trimming and J lost 4 bases, with 6 bases between them. CDR1 is SGHDT, CDR2 YYEEEE, per germline. This CDR3 has 13 residues. The CDR3 DNA is TGTGCCAGCAGCTTGGTCGGTGCAGATACGCAGTATTTT. As protein: CASSLVGADTQYF.

The gene calls are TRBV19 and TRBJ1-2; the match to TRBD1 covers 10 bases. The germline V gene encodes CDR1 LNHDA and CDR2 SQIVND (reference sequence). The CDR3 loop spans 14 amino acids. The V segment lost 5 bases and the J segment 4 bases; nucleotides outside the gene matches: 4. CDR3 DNA: TGTGCCAGTAGTGGGACAGGGGACCTCTATGGCTACACCTTC. Translating it yields CASSGTGDLYGYTF.